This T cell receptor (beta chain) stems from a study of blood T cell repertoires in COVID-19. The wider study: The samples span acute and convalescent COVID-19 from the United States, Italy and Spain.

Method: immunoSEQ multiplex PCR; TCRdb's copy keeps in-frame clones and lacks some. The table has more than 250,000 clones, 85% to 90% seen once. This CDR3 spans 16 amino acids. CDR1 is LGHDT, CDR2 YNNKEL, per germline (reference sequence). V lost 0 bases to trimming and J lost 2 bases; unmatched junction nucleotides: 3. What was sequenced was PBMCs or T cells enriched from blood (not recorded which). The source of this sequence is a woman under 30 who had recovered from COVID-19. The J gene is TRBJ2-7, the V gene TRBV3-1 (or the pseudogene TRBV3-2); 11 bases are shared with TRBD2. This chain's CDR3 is CASSQDSLAGAYEQYF. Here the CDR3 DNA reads TGTGCCAGCAGCCAAGATTCACTAGCGGGAGCCTACGAGCAGTACTTC.